One and the same sample provided the 21 T cell receptor beta chains below, sequenced in a study of cytomegalovirus exposure and HLA in healthy donors. Primers included in the PCR were 60 Vbeta and 13 Jbeta primers. Clones were sequenced by immunoSEQ multiplex PCR, and TCRdb holds only the in-frame ones, with some missing. Counted here are 110,000 to 150,000 clones, roughly three quarters occurring once; the ten biggest clones make up roughly 1.8%. The material sequenced was PBMCs. The receptors shown here come from a woman aged 35 to 49 in good health and CMV-seronegative.

The chain recombines TRBV5-1 with TRBJ2-5; 9 nucleotides line up with TRBD1. This CDR3 has 15 amino acids. Germline V gene data show CDR1 as SGHRS and CDR2 as YFSETQ. Losses at the gene ends were 4 bases for V and 2 bases for J; bases not matched to a gene: 6. CDR3 sequence reads: CASSPPGTGQETQYF. In DNA form, the CDR3 reads TGCGCCAGCAGCCCCCCGGGGACAGGGCAAGAGACCCAGTACTTC.

In DNA form, the CDR3 reads TGTGCCAGCAGTTACTCGGTCGGACAGGGCTGGTACGAGCAGTACTTC. Protein sequence: CASSYSVGQGWYEQYF. The chain couples TRBV6-5 to TRBJ2-7; 8 bases agree with TRBD1. The V gene end was trimmed by 0 bases and the J gene end by 4 bases; junction bases not matched to a gene: 8. The germline CDR1 and CDR2 sequences are MNHEY and SVGAGI. CDR3 length equals 16 residues.

The rearrangement uses TRBV11-2 and TRBJ2-3; weak D call: TRBD2 (6 bases). Germline V CDR1 and CDR2: SGHAT, FQNNGV. Trimming removed 3 bases at V and 4 bases at J, with 11 bases between. The CDR3 has 14 residues. CDR3 bases: TGTGCCAGCAGCTTGGGGACTCGGGCAGATACGCAGTATTTT. It translates to CASSLGTRADTQYF.

The table lists this clone with a count of one. This chain connects TRBV19 to TRBJ1-1, with 7 bases lining up with TRBD1. Trimming took 5 bases from V and 2 from J; bases not matched to a gene: 14. The CDR3 is 17 residues long. Germline V lookup: CDR1 LNHDA, CDR2 SQIVND (reference sequence). CDR3 region: CASSALKGQAGNTEAFF. CDR3 coding DNA: TGTGCCAGTAGTGCCCTGAAAGGACAGGCTGGAAACACTGAAGCTTTCTTT.

The chain joins TRBV5-4 to TRBJ2-5; 12 bases align to TRBD2. J gave up 2 bases and V 0 bases, and 2 bases lay outside the gene matches. Germline-derived CDR1 and CDR2 are SGHNT and YYREEE (reference sequence). CDR3 length: 16 residues. DNA of the CDR3: TGTGCCAGCAGCTTGGGGCTAGCGGGAGGGCAAGAGACCCAGTACTTC. Translating it yields CASSLGLAGGQETQYF.

J is TRBJ2-3 and V is TRBV10-1; 11 bases align to TRBD2. V shed 0 bases, J shed 9 bases, and the junction held 5 bases outside the gene matches. The germline V gene has CDR1 WNHNN and CDR2 SYGVQD (reference sequence). This CDR3 contains 15 residues. The CDR3 DNA is TGCGCCAGCAGTGAGTCGATGTCTAGCGGGGGGACGCAGTATTTT. Its translation is CASSESMSSGGTQYF.

Remarks on this clone: Different DNA sequences within this sample yield the same CDR3. The CDR3, as DNA: TGTGCCAGCAGTTCCCCCGGGACTAGCGGCACAGATACGCAGTATTTT. Translation gives CASSSPGTSGTDTQYF. The chain joins TRBV28 to TRBJ2-3; 10 bases agree with TRBD2. Germline values: CDR1 MDHEN, CDR2 SYDVKM. The CDR3 loop spans 16 amino acids. V lost 4 bases to trimming and J lost 1 base; unmatched junction nucleotides: 5.

The chain couples TRBV27 to TRBJ2-7; TRBD2 aligns across 8 bases. The V gene's germline CDR1 is MNHEY and CDR2 SMNVEV (reference sequence). V gave up 5 bases and J gave up 2 bases; unmatched junction bases: 5. The CDR3 has 14 residues. CDR3 DNA: TGTGCCAGCAGTGGGACTAGAAACCCCTACGAGCAGTACTTC. Translated: CASSGTRNPYEQYF.

The V gene is TRBV7-6, the J gene TRBJ2-3; D may be TRBD2 (6 bases). V dropped 4 bases and J dropped 4 bases, with 18 bases sitting between them. Germline V gene sequence: CDR1 SGHVS, CDR2 FNYEAQ. The CDR3 runs 16 residues. In DNA, the CDR3 is TGTGCCAGCAGCTCGCGGGCCGGCGGGGAGGCAGATACGCAGTATTTT. Translated: CASSSRAGGEADTQYF.

This clone has only a few counts. This chain links TRBV10-2 with TRBJ1-2; possibly TRBD1 for D (5 bases). CDR3 length: 17 residues. Trimming took off 3 bases at V and 2 bases at J, with 19 bases between the two ends. Germline CDR1 WSHSY, CDR2 SAAADI. CDR3 region: CASSDPKDNTGNYGYTF. The CDR3 coding sequence is TGCGCCAGCAGTGACCCCAAGGACAATACTGGGAACTATGGCTACACCTTC.

The chain carries TRBV5-1 and TRBJ2-1; the match to TRBD2 covers 13 bases. Germline CDR1 and CDR2: SGHRS and YFSETQ. The CDR3 loop spans 14 amino acids. Trimming at V came to 2 bases and at J to 10 bases, leaving 3 bases not matched to a gene. The CDR3 is CASSFGLAGEEQFF. In DNA form, the CDR3 reads TGCGCCAGCAGCTTCGGACTAGCGGGAGAGGAGCAGTTCTTC.

This clone has just a few counts. The chain links TRBV5-1 to TRBJ1-3; D not resolved. The germline gives CDR1 SGHRS, CDR2 YFSETQ. The CDR3 length is 16 residues. V lost 7 bases and J lost 0, with 17 bases in between. The CDR3: CASSGFGLASGNTIYF. The CDR3 nucleotides are TGCGCCAGCTCTGGTTTTGGCCTCGCCTCTGGAAACACCATATATTTT.

The chain has TRBV5-1 and TRBJ1-4; D gene unclear. Between the trimmed V and J ends, which lost 0 bases and 8 bases, there was a span of 14 bases. Per the germline V gene, CDR1 is SGHRS and CDR2 is YFSETQ. The CDR3 totals 15 residues. The chain's CDR3 is CASSLVPRRNEKLFF. Here the CDR3 DNA reads TGCGCCAGCAGCTTGGTTCCCAGGCGCAACGAAAAACTGTTTTTT.

The rearrangement links TRBV5-1 to TRBJ2-1; 13 nucleotides line up with TRBD2. Trimming took 0 bases from V and 6 from J; bases not matched to a gene: 6. Germline V CDR1 and CDR2: SGHRS, YFSETQ. The CDR3 has 17 amino acids. The CDR3 nucleotides are TGCGCCAGCAGCTTGGGACTAGCGGGAGGAAGTCGCAATGAGCAGTTCTTC. This gives the protein CASSLGLAGGSRNEQFF.

The chain links TRBV4-2 to TRBJ1-1, with 7 positions matching TRBD1. J gave up 4 bases and V 4 bases, and 6 bases lay outside the gene matches. Germline V lookup: CDR1 LGHNA, CDR2 YNFKEQ. This CDR3 has 14 residues. CDR3 residues: CASSPLAGGTEAFF. CDR3 nucleotide sequence: TGTGCCAGCAGCCCCCTCGCAGGGGGCACTGAAGCTTTCTTT.

In regard to this clone: At one boundary the junction diverges from the germline segment, which might be a read error. This chain uses TRBV7-9 with TRBJ2-4; 16 positions match TRBD2. This CDR3 has 13 amino acids. Germline CDR1 and CDR2: SEHNR and FQNEAQ (reference sequence). CDR3 nucleotides: TGTGCCAGCAGCCGCGGGACTAGCGGGGGGGGTCTCTTC. Its translation: CASSRGTSGGGLF. Full variable domain (remainder filled in from reference TRBV7-9 and TRBJ2-4): DTGVSQNPRHKITKRGQNVTFRCDPISEHNRLYWYRQTLGQGPEFLTYFQNEAQLEKSRLLSDRFSAERPKGSFSTLEIQRTEQGDSAMYLCASSRGTSGGGLFGAGTRLSVL.

The J gene is TRBJ1-1, the V gene TRBV18; D gene unclear. The CDR3 is made up of 14 amino acids. Germline CDR1 KGHSH, CDR2 LQKENI. Trimming shortened V by 1 base and J by 1 base, and 7 bases separated the two germline ends. The CDR3 DNA sequence: TGTGCCAGCTCACCACGGCAGTCGAACACTGAAGCTTTCTTT. It codes for CASSPRQSNTEAFF.

This CDR3 reads CASSVAGRYSGGYTF. The CDR3 nucleotides are TGTGCCAGCAGCGTAGCGGGAAGGTATTCGGGTGGCTACACCTTC. The chain employs TRBV9 and TRBJ1-2, with unresolved D. V was clipped by 0 bases and J by 7 bases, with 16 bases between them. CDR1 is SGDLS and CDR2 is YYNGEE in the germline V gene. This CDR3 contains 15 residues.

The table lists this clone with a few counts. The genes are TRBV6-5 and TRBJ1-1, with a tentative D call TRBD1 (5 bases). V shed 7 bases and J shed 4 bases, with 19 bases lying between them. This CDR3 is built from 15 residues. The germline V gene encodes CDR1 MNHEY and CDR2 SVGAGI. CDR3 nucleotides: TGTGCCAGCACAGCCTTTCGCGGGGCCAGCACTGAAGCTTTCTTT. This encodes CASTAFRGASTEAFF.

The DNA for the CDR3 is TGTGCCAGCAGCTTAGTCCCCTTAACAGGGGGCGGTCAGCCCCAGCATTTT. This encodes CASSLVPLTGGGQPQHF. The chain couples TRBV7-6 to TRBJ1-5, with 9 bases aligning to TRBD1. This CDR3 spans 17 amino acids. Germline lookup yields CDR1 SGHVS and CDR2 FNYEAQ. Losses at the gene ends were 1 base for V and 6 bases for J; bases not matched to a gene: 10.

The chain links TRBV9 to TRBJ2-5; 8 bases fit TRBD1. CDR3 length equals 14 residues. V dropped 3 bases and J dropped 5; count of bases not matched to a gene: 6. Germline V gives CDR1 SGDLS, CDR2 YYNGEE. CDR3 loop: CASSATGGRETQYF. As DNA, the CDR3 is TGTGCCAGCAGCGCAACAGGGGGGAGGGAGACCCAGTACTTC.